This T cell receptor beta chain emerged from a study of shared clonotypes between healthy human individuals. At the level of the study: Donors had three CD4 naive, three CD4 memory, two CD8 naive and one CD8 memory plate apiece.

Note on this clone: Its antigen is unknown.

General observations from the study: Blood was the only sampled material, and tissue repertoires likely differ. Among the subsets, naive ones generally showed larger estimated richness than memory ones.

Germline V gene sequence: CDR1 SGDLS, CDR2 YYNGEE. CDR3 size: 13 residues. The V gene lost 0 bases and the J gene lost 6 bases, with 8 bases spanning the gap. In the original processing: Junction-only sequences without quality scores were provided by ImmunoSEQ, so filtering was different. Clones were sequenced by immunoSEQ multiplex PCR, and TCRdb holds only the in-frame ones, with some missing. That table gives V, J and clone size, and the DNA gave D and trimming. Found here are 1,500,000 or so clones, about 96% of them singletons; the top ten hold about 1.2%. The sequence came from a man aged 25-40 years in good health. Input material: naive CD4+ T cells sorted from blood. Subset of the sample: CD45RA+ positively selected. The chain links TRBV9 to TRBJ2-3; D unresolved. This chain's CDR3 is CASSVGQRDTQYF. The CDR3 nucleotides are TGTGCCAGCAGCGTAGGACAAAGGGATACGCAGTATTTT.